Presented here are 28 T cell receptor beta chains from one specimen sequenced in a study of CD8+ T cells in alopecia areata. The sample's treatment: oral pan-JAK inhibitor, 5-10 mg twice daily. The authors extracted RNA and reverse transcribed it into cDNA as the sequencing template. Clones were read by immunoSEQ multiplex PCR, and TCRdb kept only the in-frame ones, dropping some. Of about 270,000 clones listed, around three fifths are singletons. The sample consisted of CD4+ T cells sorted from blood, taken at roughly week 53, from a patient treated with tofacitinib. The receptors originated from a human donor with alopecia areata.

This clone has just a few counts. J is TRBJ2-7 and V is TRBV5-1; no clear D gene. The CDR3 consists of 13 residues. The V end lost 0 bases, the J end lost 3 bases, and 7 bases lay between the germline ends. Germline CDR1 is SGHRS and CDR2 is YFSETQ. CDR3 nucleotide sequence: TGCGCCAGCAGCTTGGCCGTAGACTACGAGCAGTACTTC. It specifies CASSLAVDYEQYF. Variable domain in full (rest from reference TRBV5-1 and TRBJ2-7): KAGVTQTPRYLIKTRGQQVTLSCSPISGHRSVSWYQQTPGQGLQFLFEYFSETQRNKGNFPGRFSGRQFSNSRSEMNVSTLELGDSALYLCASSLAVDYEQYFGPGTRLTVT.

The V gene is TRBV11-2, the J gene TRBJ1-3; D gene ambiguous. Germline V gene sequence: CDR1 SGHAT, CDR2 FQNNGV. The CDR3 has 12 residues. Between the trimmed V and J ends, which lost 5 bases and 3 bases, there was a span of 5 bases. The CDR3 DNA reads TGTGCCAGCAGCCTGAATGGAAACACCATATATTTT. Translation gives CASSLNGNTIYF.

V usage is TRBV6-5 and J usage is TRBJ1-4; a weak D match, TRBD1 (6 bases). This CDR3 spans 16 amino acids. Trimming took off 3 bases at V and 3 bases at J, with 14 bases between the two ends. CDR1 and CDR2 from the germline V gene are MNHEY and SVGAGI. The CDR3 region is CASSYNIGGSNEKLFF. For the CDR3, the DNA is TGTGCCAGCAGTTATAATATCGGGGGCTCTAATGAAAAACTGTTTTTT.

The CDR3, as DNA: TGTGCCTGGAGTGTCGTAGGGGGCCAGCCCCAGCATTTT. This encodes CAWSVVGGQPQHF. This sequence joins TRBV30 and TRBJ1-5, with 7 nucleotides matching TRBD1. In germline, CDR1 is GTSNPN, CDR2 SVGIG (reference sequence). The V and J ends lost 0 bases and 7 bases, in that order; junction bases with no gene match: 3. This CDR3 has 13 amino acids.

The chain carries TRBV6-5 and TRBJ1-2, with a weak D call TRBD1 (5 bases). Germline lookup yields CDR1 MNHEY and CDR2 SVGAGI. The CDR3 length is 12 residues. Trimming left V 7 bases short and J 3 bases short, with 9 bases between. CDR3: CASTRGDYGYTF. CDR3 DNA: TGTGCCAGCACCCGGGGGGACTATGGCTACACCTTC.

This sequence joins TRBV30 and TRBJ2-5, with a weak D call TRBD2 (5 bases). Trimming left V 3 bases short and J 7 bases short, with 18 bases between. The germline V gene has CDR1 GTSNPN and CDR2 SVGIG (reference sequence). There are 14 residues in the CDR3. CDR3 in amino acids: CAWSPVRAAGTQYF. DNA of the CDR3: TGTGCCTGGAGCCCCGTGAGGGCTGCAGGGACCCAGTACTTC.

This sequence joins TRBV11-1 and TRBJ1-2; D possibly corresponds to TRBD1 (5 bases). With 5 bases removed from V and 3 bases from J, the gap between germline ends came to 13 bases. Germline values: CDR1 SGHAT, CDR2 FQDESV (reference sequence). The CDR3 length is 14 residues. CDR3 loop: CASSPGQGDYGYTF. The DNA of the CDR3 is TGTGCCAGCAGCCCGGGTCAGGGCGACTATGGCTACACCTTC.

CDR3 amino acids: CATRMTGSREKLFF. CDR3 nucleotides: TGTGCCACCAGGATGACAGGGAGTAGAGAAAAACTGTTTTTT. The chain uses TRBV15 and TRBJ1-4; 7 nucleotides match TRBD1. The V gene end was trimmed by 6 bases and the J gene end by 8 bases; junction bases not matched to a gene: 9. This CDR3 is 14 amino acids long. The germline CDR1 and CDR2 sequences are LNHNV and YYDKDF (reference sequence).

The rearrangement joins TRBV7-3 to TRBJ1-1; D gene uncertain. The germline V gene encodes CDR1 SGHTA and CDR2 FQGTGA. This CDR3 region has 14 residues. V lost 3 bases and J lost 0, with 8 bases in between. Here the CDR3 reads CASSFQVMNTEAFF. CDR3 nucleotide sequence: TGTGCCAGCAGCTTTCAGGTGATGAACACTGAAGCTTTCTTT.

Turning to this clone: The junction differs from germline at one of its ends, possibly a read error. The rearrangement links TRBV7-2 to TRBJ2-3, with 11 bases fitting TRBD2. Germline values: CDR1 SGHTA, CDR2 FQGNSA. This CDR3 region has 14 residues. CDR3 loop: CASSLAGGRDTQYF. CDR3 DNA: TGTGCCAGCAGCCTAGCGGGGGGACGAGATACGCAGTATTTT.

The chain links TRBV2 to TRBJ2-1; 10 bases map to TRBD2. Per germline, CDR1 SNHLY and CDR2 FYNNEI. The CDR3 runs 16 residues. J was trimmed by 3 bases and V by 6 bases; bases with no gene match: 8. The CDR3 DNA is TGTGCCAGCAGGCCAGAGCGGGGGGGCGGCTACAATGAGCAGTTCTTC. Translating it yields CASRPERGGGYNEQFF.

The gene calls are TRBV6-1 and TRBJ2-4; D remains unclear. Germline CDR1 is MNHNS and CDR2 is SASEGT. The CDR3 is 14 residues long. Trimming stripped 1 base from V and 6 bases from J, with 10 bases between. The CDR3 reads CASSEGPAGNIQYF. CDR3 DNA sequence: TGTGCCAGCAGTGAAGGTCCTGCAGGAAACATTCAGTACTTC.

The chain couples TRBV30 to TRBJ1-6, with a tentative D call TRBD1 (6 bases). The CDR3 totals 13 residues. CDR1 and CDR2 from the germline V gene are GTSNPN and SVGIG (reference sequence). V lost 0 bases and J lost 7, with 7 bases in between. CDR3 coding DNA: TGTGCCTGGAGTGTAGGGACAAATTCACCCCTCCACTTT. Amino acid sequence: CAWSVGTNSPLHF.

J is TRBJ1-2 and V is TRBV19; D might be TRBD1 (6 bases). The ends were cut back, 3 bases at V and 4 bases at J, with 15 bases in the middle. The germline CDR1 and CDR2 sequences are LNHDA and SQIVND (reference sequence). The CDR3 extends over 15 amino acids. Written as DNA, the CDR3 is TGTGCCAGTAGTATCGCCGGGGGCAACTTCTATGGCTACACCTTC. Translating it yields CASSIAGGNFYGYTF.

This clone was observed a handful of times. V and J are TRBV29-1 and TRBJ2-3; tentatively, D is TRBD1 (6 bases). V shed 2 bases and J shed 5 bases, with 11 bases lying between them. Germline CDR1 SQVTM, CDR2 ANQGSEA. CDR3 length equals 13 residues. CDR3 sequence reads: CSVEWTDKDTQYF. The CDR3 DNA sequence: TGCAGCGTTGAATGGACAGACAAAGATACGCAGTATTTT.

The CDR3 DNA reads TGTGCCAGCAGCCCCTTATCGGGGGGGACCGAGACCCAGTACTTC. Residues: CASSPLSGGTETQYF. The rearrangement links TRBV6-6 to TRBJ2-5; 8 bases align to TRBD2. Trimming cost V 6 bases and J 5 bases; bases outside gene matches: 11. CDR1 and CDR2 from the germline V gene are MNHNY and SVGAGI (reference sequence). CDR3 length: 15 residues.

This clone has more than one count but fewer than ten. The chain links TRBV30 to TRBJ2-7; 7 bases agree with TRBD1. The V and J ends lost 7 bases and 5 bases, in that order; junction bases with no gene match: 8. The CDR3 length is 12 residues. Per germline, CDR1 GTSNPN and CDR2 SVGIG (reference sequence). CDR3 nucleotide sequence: TGTGCCTCCCACGAAGGGGGCCACGAGCAGTACTTC. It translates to CASHEGGHEQYF. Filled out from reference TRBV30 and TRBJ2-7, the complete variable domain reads SQTIHQWPATLVQPVGSPLSLECTVEGTSNPNLYWYRQAAGRGLQLLFYSVGIGQISSEVPQNLSASRPQDRQFILSSKKLLLSDSGFYLCASHEGGHEQYFGPGTRLTVT.

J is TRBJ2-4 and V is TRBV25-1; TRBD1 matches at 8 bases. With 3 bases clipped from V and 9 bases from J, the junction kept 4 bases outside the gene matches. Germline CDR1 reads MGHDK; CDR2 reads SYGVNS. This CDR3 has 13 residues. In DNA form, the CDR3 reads TGTGCCAGCAGTGAGACAGGGGTGGGCATTCAGTACTTC. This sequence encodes CASSETGVGIQYF.

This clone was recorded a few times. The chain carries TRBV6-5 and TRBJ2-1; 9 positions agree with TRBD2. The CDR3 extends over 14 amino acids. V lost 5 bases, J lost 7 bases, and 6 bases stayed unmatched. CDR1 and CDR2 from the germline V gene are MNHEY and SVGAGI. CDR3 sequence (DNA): TGTGCCAGCAGTCTAGCGGGGAGCTGGAATGAGCAGTTCTTC. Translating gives CASSLAGSWNEQFF.

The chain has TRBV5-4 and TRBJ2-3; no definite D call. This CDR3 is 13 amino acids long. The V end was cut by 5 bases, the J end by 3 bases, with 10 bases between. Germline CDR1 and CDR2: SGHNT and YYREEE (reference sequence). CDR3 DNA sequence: TGTGCCAGCAGTCTCCCGGAGACAGATACGCAGTATTTT. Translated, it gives CASSLPETDTQYF.

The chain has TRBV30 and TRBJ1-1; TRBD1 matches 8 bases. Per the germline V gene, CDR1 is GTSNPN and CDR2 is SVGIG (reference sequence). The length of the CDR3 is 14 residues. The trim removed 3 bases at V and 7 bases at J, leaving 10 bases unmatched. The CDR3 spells CAWRGDRGINEAFF. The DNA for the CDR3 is TGTGCCTGGAGAGGCGACAGGGGAATTAATGAAGCTTTCTTT.

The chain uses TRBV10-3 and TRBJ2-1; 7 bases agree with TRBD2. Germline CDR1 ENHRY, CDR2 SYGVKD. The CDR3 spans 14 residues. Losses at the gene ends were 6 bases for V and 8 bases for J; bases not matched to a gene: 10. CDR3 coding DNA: TGTGCCATCAGGGGTTTTACTAGCGTCGATGAGCAGTTCTTC. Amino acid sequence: CAIRGFTSVDEQFF.

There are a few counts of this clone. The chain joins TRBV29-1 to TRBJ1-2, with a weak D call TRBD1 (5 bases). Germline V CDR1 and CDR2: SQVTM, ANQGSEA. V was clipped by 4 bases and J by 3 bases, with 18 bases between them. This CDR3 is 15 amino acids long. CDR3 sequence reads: CSVVRQDRDYYGYTF. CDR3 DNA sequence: TGCAGCGTTGTTCGGCAGGATAGGGACTACTATGGCTACACCTTC.

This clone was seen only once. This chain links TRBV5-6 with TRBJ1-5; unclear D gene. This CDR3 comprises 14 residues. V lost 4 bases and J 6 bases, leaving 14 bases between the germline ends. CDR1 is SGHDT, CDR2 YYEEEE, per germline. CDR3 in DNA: TGTGCCAGCAGCCGGGATGGGCGAGGTCAGCCCCAGCATTTT. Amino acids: CASSRDGRGQPQHF.

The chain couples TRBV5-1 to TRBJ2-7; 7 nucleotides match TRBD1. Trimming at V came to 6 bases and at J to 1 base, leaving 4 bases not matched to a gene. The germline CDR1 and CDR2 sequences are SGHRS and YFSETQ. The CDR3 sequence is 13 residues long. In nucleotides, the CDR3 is TGCGCCAGCACCTGGGACAGTTCCTACGAGCAGTACTTC. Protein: CASTWDSSYEQYF.

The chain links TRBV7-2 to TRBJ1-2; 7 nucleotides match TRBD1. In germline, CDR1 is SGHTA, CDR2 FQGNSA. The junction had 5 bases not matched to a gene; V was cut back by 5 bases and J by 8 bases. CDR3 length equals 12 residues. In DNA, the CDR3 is TGTGCCAGCAGCGTATGGGACAGAGGCTACACCTTC. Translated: CASSVWDRGYTF.

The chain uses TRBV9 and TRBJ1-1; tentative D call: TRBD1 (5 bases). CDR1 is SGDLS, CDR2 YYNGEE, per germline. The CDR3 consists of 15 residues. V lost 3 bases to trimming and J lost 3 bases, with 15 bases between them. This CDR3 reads CASSAGAGEDTEAFF. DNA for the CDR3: TGTGCCAGCAGCGCTGGGGCGGGAGAAGACACTGAAGCTTTCTTT.

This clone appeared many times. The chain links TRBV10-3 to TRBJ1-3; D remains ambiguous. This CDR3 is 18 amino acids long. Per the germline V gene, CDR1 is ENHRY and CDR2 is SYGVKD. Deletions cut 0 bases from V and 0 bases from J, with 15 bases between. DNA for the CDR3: TGTGCCATCAGTGAGTCGACGGGTCTAACATTCTCTGGAAACACCATATATTTT. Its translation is CAISESTGLTFSGNTIYF.